This TCR beta chain was profiled in a study of cytomegalovirus exposure and HLA in healthy donors. This CDR3 spans 15 amino acids. The junction had 8 bases not matched to a gene; V was cut back by 6 bases and J by 3 bases. From germline, CDR1 is SNHLY and CDR2 FYNNEI. The PCR was carried out with 60 Vbeta primers and 13 Jbeta primers. Profiling relied on immunoSEQ multiplex PCR, and the TCRdb table lists in-frame clones only, not all of them. The sample carries about 70,000 clones, 65% to 70% recorded once. General study results and limits: Most observed TCR sequences were rare, whereas some public TCRs were detected in many donors. Sequencing likely produced, as an artifact, a cluster of highly shared sequence variants. 87-base-pair reads could not separate some V segments, including TRBV6-2 and TRBV6-3. In an earlier analysis, in under 700 donors, most V segments appeared productive either ~87% or ~30% of the time.

On this clone itself: Its target is unknown.

Sequencing used PBMCs. The sequence was collected from a middle-aged man in good health and CMV-seropositive. This chain connects TRBV2 to TRBJ2-3; 8 nucleotides line up with TRBD2. This CDR3 is CASRGGGPNTDTQYF. For the CDR3, the DNA is TGTGCCAGCAGGGGCGGGGGGCCCAATACAGATACGCAGTATTTT. Supplemented by reference TRBV2 and TRBJ2-3, the full variable domain reads EPEVTQTPSHQVTQMGQEVILRCVPISNHLYFYWYRQILGQKVEFLVSFYNNEISEKSEIFDDQFSVERPDGSNFTLKIRSTKLEDSAMYFCASRGGGPNTDTQYFGPGTRLTVL.